This TCR beta chain was observed in a study of CD8+ T cells in alopecia areata. Study-level results: Sequencing of scalp samples also includes resident alphabeta T cells from normal skin.

The investigators collected lesional scalp punch biopsies and peripheral blood from alopecia areata patients. Sorting from PBMCs produced CD4+ and CD8+ T cells. Isolated RNA was reverse transcribed into cDNA used as the sequencing template. Measured with immunoSEQ multiplex PCR; TCRdb has only the in-frame clones, and not every one. The sample records 150,000 or so clones, about 47% being singletons. Note on this clone: Antigen unknown.

The germline CDR1 and CDR2 sequences are MGHRA and YSYEKL. The CDR3 consists of 14 residues. Trimming cost V 0 bases and J 4 bases, with 9 bases left between them. The TCR sequence derives from a human donor with alopecia areata. Sequenced here: CD8+ T cells sorted from blood, sampled at week 0. The genes are TRBV4-1 and TRBJ1-2; D unclear. The CDR3 coding sequence is TGCGCCAGCAGCCAAGATCCAGAAGTCTATGGCTACACCTTC. Translated, it gives CASSQDPEVYGYTF.